This is a list of T cell receptor beta chains from one sample in a study of blood T cell repertoires in COVID-19. Clones were read by immunoSEQ multiplex PCR, and TCRdb kept only the in-frame ones, dropping some. The data contain 110,000 or so clones, roughly 84% of them singletons. The sequencing sample was made of peripheral blood. These TCRs come from a woman aged 70-85 years who had recovered from COVID-19. Each CDR3 is given with its conserved first and last residue. Fields, in order: V gene, clone size, J gene, D gene, CDR3 protein, CDR3 DNA. A D gene is named only where the DNA matches it firmly. Size tells how often a clone was seen (once, few, many) or the class of an expanded clone, and some rows leave it out.

TRBV3-1/TRBV3-2	NA	TRBJ2-3	NA	CASSQTNTQYF	TGTGCCAGCAGCCAGACAAATACGCAGTATTTT
TRBV23-1	NA	TRBJ1-1	TRBD1	CEQGGNPGTEAFF	TGCGAACAGGGGGGCAACCCGGGCACTGAAGCTTTCTTT
TRBV24-1	NA	TRBJ1-2	NA	CATSDLRETDTNYGYTF	TGTGCCACCAGTGATTTGAGGGAGACTGACACCAACTATGGCTACACCTTC
TRBV28	once	TRBJ2-5	NA	CASSPRDLRGQETQYF	TGTGCCAGCAGTCCCCGGGACTTGAGGGGTCAAGAGACCCAGTACTTC
TRBV27	few	TRBJ2-7	NA	CASSLLNSLRGEQYF	TGTGCCAGCAGTTTATTGAACAGCCTTAGGGGGGAGCAGTACTTC
TRBV30	NA	TRBJ2-2	NA	CAWSPGTGELFF	TGTGCCTGGAGTCCCGGCACCGGGGAGCTGTTTTTT
TRBV4-2	NA	TRBJ2-3	TRBD2	CASSQGGLAGVSSDTQYF	TGTGCCAGCAGCCAGGGGGGACTAGCGGGAGTTAGCTCAGATACGCAGTATTTT
TRBV7-3	NA	TRBJ2-2	NA	CASSWSGTNTGELFF	TGTGCCAGCAGCTGGTCCGGGACAAACACCGGGGAGCTGTTTTTT
TRBV5-1	NA	TRBJ1-1	NA	CASSTLQGHNTEAFF	TGCGCCAGCAGCACCCTACAGGGACACAACACTGAAGCTTTCTTT
TRBV10-3	NA	TRBJ2-1	TRBD2	CAISESTGLGDGEQFF	TGTGCCATCAGTGAGTCGACGGGACTAGGGGATGGTGAGCAGTTCTTC
TRBV18	NA	TRBJ2-5	NA	CASSPGRETQYF	TGTGCCAGCTCACCCGGTAGAGAGACCCAGTACTTC
TRBV28	NA	TRBJ1-1	NA	CASSPGGGSTEAFF	TGTGCCAGCAGTCCCGGCGGGGGGAGCACTGAAGCTTTCTTT
TRBV5-1	NA	TRBJ1-1	TRBD1	CASSPGTGGRGTEAFF	TGCGCCAGCAGCCCCGGGACAGGCGGCCGAGGGACTGAAGCTTTCTTT
TRBV27	NA	TRBJ2-1	TRBD2	CASSALAGFSYNEQFF	TGTGCCAGCAGTGCGCTAGCGGGGTTCTCCTACAATGAGCAGTTCTTC
TRBV7-2	once	TRBJ2-3	NA	CASSLESVTDTQYF	TGTGCCAGCAGCTTAGAGAGCGTAACAGATACGCAGTATTTT
TRBV7-3	NA	TRBJ2-2	NA	CASSLMSQGAGELFF	TGTGCCAGCAGCTTAATGTCCCAAGGGGCCGGGGAGCTGTTTTTT
TRBV7-2	NA	TRBJ2-7	NA	CASSPMGFSDYEQYF	TGTGCCAGCAGCCCCATGGGGTTTAGCGACTACGAGCAGTACTTC
TRBV30	NA	TRBJ1-5	TRBD1	CAWREPRQGFNQPQHF	TGTGCCTGGAGAGAACCACGACAGGGGTTCAATCAGCCCCAGCATTTT
TRBV3-1/TRBV3-2	NA	TRBJ1-4	TRBD1	CASTYGTGGVGEKLFF	TGTGCCAGCACCTACGGGACAGGGGGCGTTGGGGAAAAACTGTTTTTT
TRBV27	NA	TRBJ1-6	NA	CASSQGFGGSPLHF	TGTGCCAGCAGTCAGGGTTTCGGCGGATCACCCCTCCACTTT
TRBV3-1/TRBV3-2	NA	TRBJ2-2	TRBD1	CASSQDAQGETTGELFF	TGTGCCAGCAGCCAAGATGCGCAGGGGGAGACCACCGGGGAGCTGTTTTTT
TRBV10-3	NA	TRBJ2-5	TRBD1	CAISDWDRRETQYF	TGTGCCATCAGTGACTGGGACAGAAGAGAGACCCAGTACTTC
TRBV3-1/TRBV3-2	NA	TRBJ2-3	NA	CASSRDTRMDTQYF	TGTGCCAGCAGCCGGGACACCAGAATGGATACGCAGTATTTT
TRBV6-5	NA	TRBJ2-7	TRBD1	CASSLTGTVGYEQYF	TGTGCCAGCAGTTTGACCGGGACAGTCGGTTACGAGCAGTACTTC
TRBV6-2/TRBV6-3	NA	TRBJ2-1	TRBD2	CASSSGTSGRWWRNEQFF	TGTGCCAGCAGTTCAGGGACTAGCGGGAGATGGTGGAGGAATGAGCAGTTCTTC
TRBV14	NA	TRBJ1-6	TRBD1	CASSQDLVRQGALWLGSPLHF	TGTGCCAGCAGCCAAGACCTTGTCCGACAGGGGGCCCTCTGGTTGGGCTCACCCCTCCACTTT
TRBV4-1	NA	TRBJ1-1	TRBD1	CASSQHRGTTEAFF	TGCGCCAGCAGCCAACACAGGGGGACCACTGAAGCTTTCTTT
TRBV5-1	NA	TRBJ2-1	TRBD2	CASGNPLGLAGGEQFF	TGCGCCAGCGGTAATCCACTGGGACTAGCGGGAGGCGAGCAGTTCTTC
TRBV5-5	NA	TRBJ2-7	NA	CASSLEEVSFYEQYF	TGTGCCAGCAGCTTGGAAGAGGTCTCCTTCTACGAGCAGTACTTC
TRBV7-3	NA	TRBJ2-7	TRBD1	CASSSGTGPYEQYF	TGTGCCAGCAGCTCCGGGACAGGGCCCTACGAGCAGTACTTC
TRBV7-2	NA	TRBJ2-3	TRBD2	CASSLGASGRDLRGTQYF	TGTGCCAGCAGCTTGGGCGCTAGCGGGAGGGACTTAAGGGGTACGCAGTATTTT
TRBV12-5	many	TRBJ1-2	NA	CASGPEGGRVGGYTF	TGTGCTAGTGGCCCCGAGGGGGGGCGAGTCGGAGGCTACACCTTC
TRBV7-2	few	TRBJ1-5	TRBD1	CASSEPGQTGPGQPQHF	TGTGCCAGCAGCGAACCGGGACAGACAGGCCCGGGTCAGCCCCAGCATTTT
TRBV7-2	NA	TRBJ2-2	NA	CASSLVHPGLPLGGLFF	TGTGCCAGCAGCTTAGTCCATCCGGGACTCCCCTTGGGAGGGCTGTTTTTT
TRBV28	NA	TRBJ1-5	NA	CANGGGVGQPQHF	TGTGCCAACGGGGGAGGGGTCGGTCAGCCCCAGCATTTT
TRBV6-5	NA	TRBJ1-6	NA	CASSYWAGNNSPLHF	TGTGCCAGCAGTTACTGGGCAGGGAATAATTCACCCCTCCACTTT
TRBV9	NA	TRBJ2-7	TRBD1	CASSAGGQGYEQYF	TGTGCCAGCAGCGCGGGGGGACAGGGCTACGAGCAGTACTTC
TRBV6-5	NA	TRBJ2-2	TRBD2	CASSWERGGGELFF	TGTGCCAGCAGTTGGGAGCGGGGAGGCGGGGAGCTGTTTTTT
TRBV6-5	NA	TRBJ2-5	NA	CASSPSGGPRRTQYF	TGTGCCAGCAGTCCTTCGGGGGGCCCCAGGAGGACCCAGTACTTC
TRBV9	once	TRBJ2-5	TRBD2	CASASGVAGAHQETQYF	TGTGCCAGCGCGTCGGGGGTAGCGGGGGCCCACCAAGAGACCCAGTACTTC
TRBV3-1/TRBV3-2	NA	TRBJ1-6	TRBD1	CASSYQPDRGSSPLHF	TGTGCCAGCAGCTACCAACCGGACAGGGGATCTTCACCCCTCCACTTT
TRBV19	NA	TRBJ1-2	NA	CASSIAGYGYTF	TGTGCCAGTAGTATAGCGGGATACGGCTACACCTTC
TRBV13	NA	TRBJ2-7	TRBD1	CASSLPHGTVSYEQYF	TGTGCCAGCAGTCTTCCACACGGGACAGTCTCCTACGAGCAGTACTTC
TRBV7-2	NA	TRBJ2-1	NA	CASSLYGYNEQFF	TGTGCCAGCAGCTTGTACGGTTACAATGAGCAGTTCTTC
TRBV19	NA	TRBJ1-5	NA	CASSLLDRTGQPQHF	TGTGCCAGTAGCCTGCTTGACCGAACAGGGCAGCCCCAGCATTTT
TRBV19	NA	TRBJ2-1	NA	CASSLYSASSYNEQFF	TGTGCCAGTAGTCTCTATAGCGCTAGCTCCTACAATGAGCAGTTCTTC
TRBV28	NA	TRBJ2-3	TRBD2	CASSSLGLAGARAVQYF	TGTGCCAGCAGTTCACTGGGACTAGCGGGAGCCCGAGCAGTGCAGTATTTT
TRBV7-8	NA	TRBJ1-1	NA	CASIPRGGAVNTEAFF	TGTGCCAGCATCCCAAGGGGGGGTGCCGTGAACACTGAAGCTTTCTTT
TRBV7-2	once	TRBJ2-1	NA	CASSLRARGHEQFF	TGTGCCAGCAGCTTACGGGCCCGCGGGCATGAGCAGTTCTTC
TRBV5-5	NA	TRBJ2-3	TRBD1	CASSQRQGRTDTQYF	TGTGCCAGCAGCCAAAGACAGGGACGGACAGATACGCAGTATTTT
TRBV19	NA	TRBJ1-1	TRBD1	CASSMGDRQNTEAFF	TGTGCCAGTAGTATGGGGGACAGGCAGAACACTGAAGCTTTCTTT
TRBV4-1	NA	TRBJ2-3	TRBD2	CASSRVGLAADTQYF	TGCGCCAGCAGCCGGGTAGGACTAGCAGCAGATACGCAGTATTTT
TRBV5-1	once	TRBJ2-2	TRBD1	CASSLAQGAIPGELFF	TGCGCCAGCAGCTTGGCACAGGGGGCGATTCCCGGGGAGCTGTTTTTT
TRBV9	NA	TRBJ2-7	NA	CASSPRRDPRYEQYF	TGTGCCAGCAGCCCGAGGAGGGACCCGCGCTACGAGCAGTACTTC